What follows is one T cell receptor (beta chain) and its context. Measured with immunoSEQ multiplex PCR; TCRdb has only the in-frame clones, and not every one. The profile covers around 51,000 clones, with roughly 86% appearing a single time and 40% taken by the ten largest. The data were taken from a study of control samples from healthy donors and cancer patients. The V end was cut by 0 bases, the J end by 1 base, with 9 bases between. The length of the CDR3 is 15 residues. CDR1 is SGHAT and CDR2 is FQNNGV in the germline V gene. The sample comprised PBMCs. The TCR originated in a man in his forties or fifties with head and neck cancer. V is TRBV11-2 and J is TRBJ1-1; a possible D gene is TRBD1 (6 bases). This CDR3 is CASSLEGAKNTEAFF. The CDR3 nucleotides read TGTGCCAGCAGCTTAGAGGGGGCGAAGAACACTGAAGCTTTCTTT.